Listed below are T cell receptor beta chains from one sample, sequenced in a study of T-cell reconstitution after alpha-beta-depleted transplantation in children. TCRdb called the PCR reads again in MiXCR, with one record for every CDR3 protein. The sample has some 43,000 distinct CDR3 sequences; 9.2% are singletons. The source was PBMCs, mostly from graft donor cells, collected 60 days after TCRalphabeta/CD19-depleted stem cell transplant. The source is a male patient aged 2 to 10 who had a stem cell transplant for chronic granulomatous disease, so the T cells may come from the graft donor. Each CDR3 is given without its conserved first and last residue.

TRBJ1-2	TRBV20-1	SANRGQGGYT
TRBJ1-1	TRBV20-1	SARIGELNTEAF
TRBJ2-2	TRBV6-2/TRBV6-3	ASSYWGTGSKNTGELF
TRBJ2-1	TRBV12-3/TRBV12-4	ASRSSGLYNEQF
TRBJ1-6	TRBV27	ASSLGGSLSSYNSPLH
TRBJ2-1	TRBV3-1	ASSQEPLAGAYNEQF
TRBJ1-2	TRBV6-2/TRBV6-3	ASSPGQRYGYT
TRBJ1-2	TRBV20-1	SATPDRAEYGYT
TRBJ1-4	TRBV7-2	ASSPQKGEKLF
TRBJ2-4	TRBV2	ASMGGARGIQY
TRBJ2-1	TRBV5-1	ASSLGPGLAS
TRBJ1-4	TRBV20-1	SVHPGQGNEKLF
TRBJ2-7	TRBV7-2	ASSSGGLTYEQY
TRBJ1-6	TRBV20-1	SARVVTGGNNSPLH
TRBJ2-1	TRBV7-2	ASSVAGGYEQF
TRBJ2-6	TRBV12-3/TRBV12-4	ASSLRTKT
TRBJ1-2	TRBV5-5	ASSVKRAYGYT
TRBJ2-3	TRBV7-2	ASSPSGTSSSTDTQY
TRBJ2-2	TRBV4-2	ASSQELAGDRGTGELF
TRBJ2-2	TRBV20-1	SARQASLEAGELF
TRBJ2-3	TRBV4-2	ASGQGLACTDTQY
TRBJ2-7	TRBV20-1	SATKLLAGVGEQY